The entry below describes one TCR beta chain. The CDR3 length is 14 residues. Trimming shortened V by 6 bases and J by 3 bases, and 15 bases separated the two germline ends. Germline CDR1 is WSHSY and CDR2 is SAAADI. This sample stems from a study of CD4 T cells in relation to SARS-CoV-2 and coronaviruses. Turning to the study itself: The restricting HLA molecule for shared crossreactive spike epitopes was mapped.

CD4+ T cells from unexposed donors were obtained before the COVID-19 pandemic (2011-2018). Some clones are missing from TCRdb's copy, which holds only in-frame ones; the method was immunoSEQ multiplex PCR. The sample lists about 65,000 clones, around 87% seen once, with around 1.7% in the top ten. This receptor was taken from a human donor in good health. J is TRBJ2-7 and V is TRBV10-2; a weak D match, TRBD2 (6 bases). Sample: memory CD4+ T cells from PBMCs. The CDR3, as DNA: TGCGCCAGCAGGGACATTAGCGGAAGCTACGAGCAGTACTTC. Encoded protein: CASRDISGSYEQYF.